The 21 T cell receptor beta chains below come from one sample, sequenced in a study of PD-L1 blockade in urothelial cancer. Profiling relied on immunoSEQ multiplex PCR, and the TCRdb table lists in-frame clones only, not all of them. The sample contains about 52,000 clones, around 82% of which appear only once. The input for sequencing was PBMCs, taken around atezolizumab (anti-PD-L1) treatment. The receptors were gathered from a man aged 40-55 years with urothelial cancer.

The CDR3 here is CASSSQAGGYTGELFF. The CDR3 DNA is TGTGCCAGCAGCTCTCAGGCGGGAGGGTACACCGGGGAGCTGTTTTTT. This chain uses TRBV7-6 with TRBJ2-2; 9 nucleotides agree with TRBD2. Germline V gene data show CDR1 as SGHVS and CDR2 as FNYEAQ. This CDR3 contains 16 residues. After removal of 4 bases from V and 3 bases from J, the junction contained 6 bases not matched to a gene.

This clone was seen a handful of times. The J gene is TRBJ2-3, the V gene TRBV5-5; D gene ambiguous. CDR3 length: 13 residues. Germline V gene data show CDR1 as SGHKS and CDR2 as YYEKEE (reference sequence). V lost 1 base and J lost 5, with 8 bases in between. CDR3 sequence reads: CASSLSGGDTQYF. DNA for the CDR3: TGTGCCAGCAGCTTGAGTGGCGGAGATACGCAGTATTTT. The whole variable domain, remainder taken from reference TRBV5-5 and TRBJ2-3, is DAGVTQSPTHLIKTRGQQVTLRCSPISGHKSVSWYQQVLGQGPQFIFQYYEKEERGRGNFPDRFSARQFPNYSSELNVNALLLGDSALYLCASSLSGGDTQYFGPGTRLTVL.

The CDR3 coding sequence is TGTGCCTCTTCGCGGAGGAGGGGCTCTGGAAACACCATATATTTT. As protein: CASSRRRGSGNTIYF. The V call is TRBV30, the J call TRBJ1-3, with a tentative D call TRBD1 (5 bases). The germline V gene has CDR1 GTSNPN and CDR2 SVGIG (reference sequence). The CDR3 is made up of 15 amino acids. Trimming removed 7 bases from V and 0 bases from J, with 16 bases in between.

The CDR3 nucleotides are TGTGCCAGCAGCTTCGGCGGGGCAGGGCCGAGCTCCTACGAGCAGTACTTC. Residues: CASSFGGAGPSSYEQYF. V and J are TRBV13 and TRBJ2-7; a possible D gene is TRBD2 (6 bases). The CDR3 sequence is 17 residues long. Germline V gene lookup returns CDR1 PRHDT and CDR2 FYEKMQ (reference sequence). The V end lost 3 bases, the J end lost 0 bases, and 18 bases lay between the germline ends.

DNA for the CDR3: TGTGCCAGCAGCTCGGGACTAGCGGCGCAGTATTTT. This encodes CASSSGLAAQYF. The chain combines TRBV7-9 with TRBJ2-3; TRBD2 aligns across 11 bases. The trim removed 4 bases at V and 10 bases at J, leaving 1 base unmatched. CDR1 is SEHNR and CDR2 is FQNEAQ in the germline V gene (reference sequence). The CDR3 consists of 12 residues.

This chain connects TRBV9 to TRBJ2-1; maybe TRBD2 (6 bases). This CDR3 spans 15 amino acids. Germline V gene data show CDR1 as SGDLS and CDR2 as YYNGEE. The V end was cut by 0 bases, the J end by 2 bases, with 9 bases between. Here the CDR3 DNA reads TGTGCCAGCAGCGTAGTAGCGGCCGCCTACAATGAGCAGTTCTTC. This encodes CASSVVAAAYNEQFF.

This rearrangement joins TRBV4-1 to TRBJ2-2; 8 bases agree with TRBD2. The germline V gene has CDR1 MGHRA and CDR2 YSYEKL. The CDR3 sequence is 14 residues long. The V gene end was trimmed by 2 bases and the J gene end by 7 bases; junction bases not matched to a gene: 3. The CDR3 DNA follows: TGCGCCAGCAGCCAAACTAGCGGCGGCGGGGAGCTGTTTTTT. This codes for CASSQTSGGGELFF.

The chain couples TRBV28 to TRBJ2-1; TRBD2 matches at 7 bases. The length of the CDR3 is 13 residues. Germline V lookup: CDR1 MDHEN, CDR2 SYDVKM. J gave up 7 bases and V 8 bases, and 8 bases lay outside the gene matches. The CDR3, as DNA: TGTGCCAGCCCGCCGGGGGGACGAAATGAGCAGTTCTTC. Amino acid sequence: CASPPGGRNEQFF.

J is TRBJ2-1 and V is TRBV5-4; D may be TRBD2 (5 bases). CDR3 length equals 14 residues. Germline loops: CDR1 SGHNT, CDR2 YYREEE (reference sequence). V dropped 6 bases and J dropped 6 bases, with 16 bases sitting between them. Here the CDR3 reads CASTLGLAGNEQFF. The CDR3 nucleotides read TGTGCCAGCACCTTAGGGCTAGCTGGCAATGAGCAGTTCTTC.

The V call is TRBV9, the J call TRBJ1-1; TRBD1 might be the D (5 bases). Looked up from germline, CDR1 is SGDLS and CDR2 is YYNGEE. The CDR3 length is 14 residues. Trimming cost V 3 bases and J 6 bases, with 15 bases left between them. CDR3 nucleotide sequence: TGTGCCAGCAGCGCAACGGCCCGACAGTCTGAAGCTTTCTTT. Protein product: CASSATARQSEAFF. Based on the CDR3 plus reference TRBV9 and TRBJ1-1, the full variable domain is DSGVTQTPKHLITATGQRVTLRCSPRSGDLSVYWYQQSLDQGLQFLIQYYNGEERAKGNILERFSAQQFPDLHSELNLSSLELGDSALYFCASSATARQSEAFFGQGTRLTVV.

The chain has TRBV7-8 and TRBJ2-5, with 11 bases matching TRBD2. This CDR3 contains 17 residues. J lost 5 bases, V lost 4 bases, and 12 bases had no gene match. Germline V gene lookup returns CDR1 SGHVS and CDR2 FQNEAQ. The CDR3 loop reads CASSSLASGRRGETQYF. The CDR3 DNA follows: TGTGCCAGCAGCTCCCTAGCTAGCGGGAGGCGGGGGGAGACCCAGTACTTC.

The chain carries TRBV11-3 and TRBJ2-7; 8 bases line up with TRBD1. Germline-derived CDR1 and CDR2 are SGHNT and YENEEA. This CDR3 has 13 residues. V trimming: 6 bases; J trimming: 4 bases; junction bases outside the gene matches: 5. The CDR3 sequence is CASSPGQGYEQYF. CDR3 coding DNA: TGTGCCAGCAGTCCCGGACAGGGATACGAGCAGTACTTC.

The chain employs TRBV21-1 and TRBJ2-7; the DNA was not used to check the table's D call, TRBD2. TRBV21-1 corresponds to a pseudogene. The CDR3 spans 13 residues. The CDR3 here is CASHPDSNYEQYF. DNA for the CDR3: TGTGCCAGCCATCCGGACTCGAACTACGAGCAGTACTTC.

The genes are TRBV28 and TRBJ2-2; 9 nucleotides line up with TRBD1. With 3 bases clipped from V and 0 bases from J, the junction kept 20 bases outside the gene matches. CDR1 is MDHEN, CDR2 SYDVKM, per germline. CDR3 size: 22 residues. CDR3 in DNA: TGTGCCAGCAGTTTTACACCCCCCGCCAGGACAGGGGAATACTCGAACACCGGGGAGCTGTTTTTT. Its translation is CASSFTPPARTGEYSNTGELFF.

The chain combines TRBV18 with TRBJ2-1; 14 bases align to TRBD2. The CDR3 is 17 amino acids. Trimming removed 3 bases from V and 7 bases from J; junction bases left unmatched: 8. Looked up from germline, CDR1 is KGHSH and CDR2 is LQKENI. The CDR3 loop reads CASSPYAGLAGANEQFF. The CDR3 DNA is TGTGCCAGCTCACCCTATGCGGGACTAGCGGGAGCGAATGAGCAGTTCTTC.

This rearrangement joins TRBV15 to TRBJ2-7, with TRBD1 matching over 7 bases. CDR1 and CDR2 from the germline V gene are LNHNV and YYDKDF (reference sequence). Trimming at V came to 0 bases and at J to 4 bases, leaving 3 bases not matched to a gene. CDR3 length: 14 amino acids. The CDR3 nucleotides are TGTGCCACCAGCAGAGAACAGGGGAAGTACGAGCAGTACTTC. As protein: CATSREQGKYEQYF.

The genes are TRBV27 and TRBJ2-2, with 7 bases aligning to TRBD2. V was clipped by 3 bases and J by 0 bases; unmatched bases: 10. This CDR3 is 18 amino acids long. Germline V gene sequence: CDR1 MNHEY, CDR2 SMNVEV (reference sequence). CDR3 nucleotides: TGTGCCAGCAGTTTCCTAACTAGCGACTACTCGAACACCGGGGAGCTGTTTTTT. It codes for CASSFLTSDYSNTGELFF.

This clone was seen a handful of times. The rearrangement links TRBV29-1 to TRBJ2-1; 7 nucleotides agree with TRBD1. The junction had 5 bases not matched to a gene; V was cut back by 6 bases and J by 6 bases. This CDR3 comprises 12 residues. CDR1 SQVTM and CDR2 ANQGSEA come from the germline V gene. DNA of the CDR3: TGCAGCGTAACCGGGACAGCCAATGAGCAGTTCTTC. Translation gives CSVTGTANEQFF.

The chain uses TRBV4-1 and TRBJ1-2; 7 bases match TRBD1. The trim removed 4 bases at V and 7 bases at J, leaving 6 bases unmatched. The CDR3 has 13 residues. The germline V gene has CDR1 MGHRA and CDR2 YSYEKL. For the CDR3, the DNA is TGCGCCAGCAGCCCCCAAGAGGGGGCTGGCTACACCTTC. It codes for CASSPQEGAGYTF.

This clone was observed many times. The V and J genes are TRBV29-1 and TRBJ1-1; 7 nucleotides match TRBD1. The CDR3 is 13 residues long. Trimming at V came to 3 bases and at J to 4 bases, leaving 5 bases not matched to a gene. CDR1 is SQVTM, CDR2 ANQGSEA, per germline. CDR3 protein: CSVEDRSITEAFF. The CDR3 coding sequence is TGCAGCGTTGAGGACAGGTCTATCACTGAAGCTTTCTTT.

The rearrangement joins TRBV4-3 to TRBJ1-1, with D possibly matching TRBD1 (5 bases). The CDR3 loop spans 15 amino acids. V was pared by 1 base and J by 5 bases, with 14 bases between. Germline CDR1 and CDR2: LGHNA and YSLEER. CDR3 region: CASSQAPGRITEAFF. CDR3 DNA sequence: TGCGCCAGCAGCCAAGCCCCAGGGAGGATAACTGAAGCTTTCTTT.